Each of the 7 T cell receptor beta chains below was sequenced from the same sample in a study of response to subunit inactivated influenza vaccine. TCRdb reprocessed the RT-PCR reads with MiXCR, giving one entry per CDR3 protein. The sample records some 540,000 distinct CDR3 sequences, under 30% being singletons. These data also formed part of another study, on T cells expressing NK-cell markers. That work states: cDNA encoding TCR beta was synthesized via 5'RACE template switching incorporating UMIs.

The sample consisted of CD4+ T cells sorted from PBMCs, taken less than 13 days after vaccination. All receptors come from a man in his forties or fifties who received an inactivated influenza vaccine.

The chain has TRBV7-2 and TRBJ2-7, with D possibly matching TRBD1 (6 bases). Trimming took 5 bases from V and 2 from J, leaving 13 bases between them. Looked up from germline, CDR1 is SGHTA and CDR2 is FQGNSA. The CDR3 has 14 amino acids. CDR3 coding DNA: TGTGCCAGCAGCCTACAGGGATTTACCTACGAGCAGTACTTC. Protein product: CASSLQGFTYEQYF.

This clonotype appeared a few times. One end of the junction fails to match germline, which may point to a read error. This chain uses TRBV7-7 with TRBJ2-5; the D gene is possibly TRBD2 (5 bases). Germline V gives CDR1 SSHAT, CDR2 FNYEAQ (reference sequence). The CDR3 consists of 16 residues. As DNA, the CDR3 is TGTGCTAGCAGCTTAGAAGGGAGAGCGTACCAAGAGACCCAGTACTTC. This gives the protein CASSLEGRAYQETQYF.

This sequence joins TRBV30 and TRBJ2-3; perhaps TRBD2 as D (7 bases). The CDR3 consists of 15 residues. CDR1 is GTSNPN and CDR2 is SVGIG in the germline V gene (reference sequence). V was clipped by 4 bases and J by 1 base, with 15 bases between them. Here the CDR3 DNA reads TGTGCCTGGACCCCCGGGGGGCGAGGCACAGATACGCAGTATTTT. Its protein is CAWTPGGRGTDTQYF.

This clonotype has a handful of counts. A much larger clone lies one base from this, so it may be a read error. This chain uses TRBV7-9 with TRBJ2-5; no firm D call. The CDR3 has 11 residues. The germline gives CDR1 SEHNR, CDR2 FQNEAQ (reference sequence). Trimming took 4 bases from V and 3 from J, leaving 3 bases between them. The CDR3 loop reads CASSSKETQYF. The DNA for the CDR3 is TGTGCCAGCAGCTCAAAAGAGACCCAGTACTTC.

The chain uses TRBV28 and TRBJ2-5; perhaps TRBD2 as D (5 bases). The CDR3 is 15 residues long. The ends were cut back, 6 bases at V and 5 bases at J, with 19 bases in the middle. Germline V CDR1 and CDR2: MDHEN, SYDVKM. The CDR3 loop is CASRDRPPRGETQYF. The CDR3 nucleotides read TGTGCCAGCAGGGACCGCCCCCCACGGGGTGAGACCCAGTACTTC.

This clonotype was seen more than once but under ten times. The chain employs TRBV20-1 and TRBJ1-5; D unresolved. V was shortened by 3 bases and J by 4 bases, with 10 bases between the two germline ends. Germline CDR1 DFQATT, CDR2 SNEGSKA (reference sequence). This CDR3 region has 13 residues. The CDR3 bases are TGCAGTGCTAGGGAAGCCCTTAATCAGCCCCAGCATTTT. It codes for CSAREALNQPQHF.

This clonotype was observed a few times. The V call is TRBV7-2, the J call TRBJ2-7, with 7 bases lining up with TRBD1. V shed 3 bases, J shed 3 bases, and the junction held 5 bases outside the gene matches. In germline, CDR1 is SGHTA, CDR2 FQGNSA. The length of the CDR3 is 14 residues. In DNA form, the CDR3 reads TGTGCCAGCAGCTTGACAGGGATGGACTACGAGCAGTACTTC. This gives the protein CASSLTGMDYEQYF.